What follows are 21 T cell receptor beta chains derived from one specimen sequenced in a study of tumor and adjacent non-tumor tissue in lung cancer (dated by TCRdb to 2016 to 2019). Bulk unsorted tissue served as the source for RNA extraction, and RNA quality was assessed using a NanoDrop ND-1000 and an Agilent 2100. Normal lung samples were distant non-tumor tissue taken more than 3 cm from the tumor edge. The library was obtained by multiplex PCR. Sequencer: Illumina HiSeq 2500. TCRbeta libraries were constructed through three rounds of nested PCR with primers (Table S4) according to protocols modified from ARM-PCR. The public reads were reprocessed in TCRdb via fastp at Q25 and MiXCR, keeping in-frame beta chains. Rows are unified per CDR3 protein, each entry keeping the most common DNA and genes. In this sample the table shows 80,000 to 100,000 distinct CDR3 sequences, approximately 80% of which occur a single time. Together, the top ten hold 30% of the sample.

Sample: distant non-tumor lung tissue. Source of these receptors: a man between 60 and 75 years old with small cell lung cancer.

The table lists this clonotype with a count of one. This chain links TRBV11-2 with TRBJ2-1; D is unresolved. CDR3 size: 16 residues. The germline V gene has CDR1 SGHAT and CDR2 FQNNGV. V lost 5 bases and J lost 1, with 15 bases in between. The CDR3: CASSLRAYGSYNEQFF. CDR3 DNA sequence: TGTGCCAGCAGCCTTAGGGCGTATGGATCCTACAATGAGCAGTTCTTC.

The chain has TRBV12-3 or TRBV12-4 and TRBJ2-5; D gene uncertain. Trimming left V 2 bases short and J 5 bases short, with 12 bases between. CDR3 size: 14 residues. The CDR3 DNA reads TGTGCCAGCAGTTTAATGGACGGTGAGGAGACCCAGTACTTC. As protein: CASSLMDGEETQYF.

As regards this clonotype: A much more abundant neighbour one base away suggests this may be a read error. The CDR3 protein is CASSLMLQQNEKLFF. CDR3 DNA sequence: TGTGCCAGCAGCCTCATGCTACAACAAAATGAAAAACTGTTTTTT. The rearrangement uses TRBV6-6 and TRBJ1-4, with D unclear. Trimming cost V 6 bases and J 5 bases, with 16 bases left between them. There are 15 residues in the CDR3. CDR1 and CDR2 from the germline V gene are MNHNY and SVGAGI (reference sequence).

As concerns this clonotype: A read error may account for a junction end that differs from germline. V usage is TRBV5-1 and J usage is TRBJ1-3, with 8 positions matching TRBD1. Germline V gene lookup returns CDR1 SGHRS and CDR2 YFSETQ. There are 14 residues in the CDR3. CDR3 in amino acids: CASSSGGSRNTTYF. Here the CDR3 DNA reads TGCGCCAGCAGCTCAGGGGGCTCTAGAAACACCACATATTTT.

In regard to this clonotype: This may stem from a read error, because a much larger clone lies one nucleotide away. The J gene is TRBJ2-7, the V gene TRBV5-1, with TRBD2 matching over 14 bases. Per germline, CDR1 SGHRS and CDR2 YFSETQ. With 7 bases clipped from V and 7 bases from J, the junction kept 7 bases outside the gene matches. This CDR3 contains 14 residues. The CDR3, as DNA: TGCGCCAGCGGTCCGGGACTAGCGGGAGTTGAGCAGTACTTC. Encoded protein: CASGPGLAGVEQYF.

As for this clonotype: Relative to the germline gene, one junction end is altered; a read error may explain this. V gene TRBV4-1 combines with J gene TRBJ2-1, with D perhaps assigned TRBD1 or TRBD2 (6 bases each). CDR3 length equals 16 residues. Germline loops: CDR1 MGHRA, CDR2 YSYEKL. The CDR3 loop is CTSSRTGDIGPNEQFF. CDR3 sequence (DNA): TGCACCAGCAGCCGCACGGGGGACATCGGCCCCAATGAGCAGTTCTTC.

CDR3 sequence: CAYGHREVNEQFF. CDR3 DNA sequence: TGTGCCTACGGCCACCGGGAGGTTAATGAGCAGTTCTTC. The rearrangement joins TRBV5-4 to TRBJ2-1; 7 bases agree with TRBD2. The V gene end was trimmed by 10 bases and the J gene end by 7 bases; junction bases not matched to a gene: 11. Germline assignment: CDR1 SGHNT and CDR2 YYREEE (reference sequence). The CDR3 is made up of 13 amino acids.

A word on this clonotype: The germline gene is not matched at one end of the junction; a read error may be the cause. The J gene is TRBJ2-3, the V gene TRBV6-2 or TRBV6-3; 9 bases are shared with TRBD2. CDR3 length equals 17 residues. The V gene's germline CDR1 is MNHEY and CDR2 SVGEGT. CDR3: CASSYSLAGRRSDTQYF. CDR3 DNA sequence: TGTGCCAGCAGTTACTCCCTAGCGGGAAGGCGGTCAGATACGCAATATTTT.

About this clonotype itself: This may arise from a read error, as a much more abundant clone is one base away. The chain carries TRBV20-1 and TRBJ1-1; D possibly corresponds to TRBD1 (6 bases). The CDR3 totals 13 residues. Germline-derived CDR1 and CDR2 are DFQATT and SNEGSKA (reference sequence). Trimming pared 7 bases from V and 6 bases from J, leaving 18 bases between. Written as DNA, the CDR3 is TGCAGTGTTCTGAAACAGGGTGGCTCTGAAGCTTTCTTT. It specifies CSVLKQGGSEAFF.

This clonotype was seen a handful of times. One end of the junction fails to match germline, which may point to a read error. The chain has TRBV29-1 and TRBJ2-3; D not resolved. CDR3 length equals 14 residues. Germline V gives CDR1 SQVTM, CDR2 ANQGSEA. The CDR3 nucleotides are TGCGGCGTTGAACGGCAATTCGTCGCGGATACGCAGTATTTT. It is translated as CGVERQFVADTQYF.

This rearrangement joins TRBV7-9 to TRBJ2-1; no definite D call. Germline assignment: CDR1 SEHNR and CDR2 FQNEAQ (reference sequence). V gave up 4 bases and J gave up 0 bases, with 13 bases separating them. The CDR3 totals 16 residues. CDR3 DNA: TGTGCCAGCAGCTCAGCGCAGGTTAGCTCCTACAATGAGCAGTTCTTC. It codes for CASSSAQVSSYNEQFF.

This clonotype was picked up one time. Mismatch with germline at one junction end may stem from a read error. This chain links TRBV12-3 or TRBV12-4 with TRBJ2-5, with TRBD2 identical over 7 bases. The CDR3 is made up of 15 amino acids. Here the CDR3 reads CASRPYSGPQETQYF. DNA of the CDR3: TGTGCCAGCAGACCCTATAGCGGGCCACAAGAGACCCAATACTTC.

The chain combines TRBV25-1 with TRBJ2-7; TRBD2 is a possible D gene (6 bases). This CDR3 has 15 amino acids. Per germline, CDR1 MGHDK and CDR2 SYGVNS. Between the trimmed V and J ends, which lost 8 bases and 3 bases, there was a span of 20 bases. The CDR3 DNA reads TGTGCCAGCGGCAAGGGTGGAGGGACTCACTACGAGCAGTACTTC. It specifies CASGKGGGTHYEQYF.

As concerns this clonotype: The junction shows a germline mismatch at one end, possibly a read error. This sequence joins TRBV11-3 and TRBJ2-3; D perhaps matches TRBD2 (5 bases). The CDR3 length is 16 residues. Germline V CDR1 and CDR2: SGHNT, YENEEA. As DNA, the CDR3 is TGTGCCAGAAGCTTGGTCTCGGCGTCTAGCACAGATACCCAGTATTTT. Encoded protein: CARSLVSASSTDTQYF.

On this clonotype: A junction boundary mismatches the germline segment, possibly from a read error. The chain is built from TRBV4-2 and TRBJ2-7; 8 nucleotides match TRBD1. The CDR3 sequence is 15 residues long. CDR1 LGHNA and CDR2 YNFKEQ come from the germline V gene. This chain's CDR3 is CASSQERTGSYEQCF. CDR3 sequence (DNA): TGTGCCAGCAGCCAAGAACGGACAGGGAGCTACGAGCAGTGCTTC.

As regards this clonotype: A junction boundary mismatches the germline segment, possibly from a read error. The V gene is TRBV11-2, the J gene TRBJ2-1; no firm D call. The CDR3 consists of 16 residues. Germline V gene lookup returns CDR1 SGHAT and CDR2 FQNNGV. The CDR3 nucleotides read TGTGCCAGCAGCTTAGTGGAACTGACCACGGCCAATAAGCAGTTCTTC. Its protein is CASSLVELTTANKQFF. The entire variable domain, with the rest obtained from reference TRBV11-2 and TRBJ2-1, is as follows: EAGVAQSPRYKIIEKRQSVAFWCNPISGHATLYWYQQILGQGPKLLIQFQNNGVVDDSQLPKDRFSAERLKGVDSTLKIQPAKLEDSAVYLCASSLVELTTANKQFFGPGTRLTVL.

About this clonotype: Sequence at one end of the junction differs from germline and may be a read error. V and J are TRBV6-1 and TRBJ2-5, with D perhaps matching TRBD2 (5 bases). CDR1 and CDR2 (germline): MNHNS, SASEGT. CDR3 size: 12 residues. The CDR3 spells CVSWRGRETQYF. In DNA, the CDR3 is TGTGTCAGCTGGCGCGGGCGGGAGACCCAGTACTTC.

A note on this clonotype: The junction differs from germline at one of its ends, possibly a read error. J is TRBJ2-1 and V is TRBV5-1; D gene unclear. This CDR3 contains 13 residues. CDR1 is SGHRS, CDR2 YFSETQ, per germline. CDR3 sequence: CANSLPSLNEQFF. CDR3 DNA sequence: TGCGCCAACAGCTTGCCCTCACTCAATGAGCAGTTCTTC.

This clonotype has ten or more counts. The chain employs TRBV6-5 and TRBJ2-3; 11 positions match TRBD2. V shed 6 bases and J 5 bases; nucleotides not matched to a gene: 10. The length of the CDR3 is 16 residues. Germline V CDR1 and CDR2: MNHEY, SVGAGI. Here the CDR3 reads CASSLILAGGQDTQYF. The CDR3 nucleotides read TGTGCCAGCAGCCTGATATTAGCGGGAGGGCAAGATACGCAGTATTTT.

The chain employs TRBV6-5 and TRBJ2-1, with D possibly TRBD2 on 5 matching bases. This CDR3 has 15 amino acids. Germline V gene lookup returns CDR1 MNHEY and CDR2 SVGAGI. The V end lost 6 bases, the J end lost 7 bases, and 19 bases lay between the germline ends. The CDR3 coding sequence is TGTGCCAGCAGGTACGGAGGTTCAGGATTGAATGAGCAGTTCTTC. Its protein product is CASRYGGSGLNEQFF.

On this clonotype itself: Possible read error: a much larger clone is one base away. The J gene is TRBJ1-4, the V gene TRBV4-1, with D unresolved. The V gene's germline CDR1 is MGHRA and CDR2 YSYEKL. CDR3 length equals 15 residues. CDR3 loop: CATSLYGSPNEKLFF. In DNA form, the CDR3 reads TGCGCCACCAGCCTTTACGGGAGCCCGAACGAAAAACTGTTTTTT.